A selection of T cell receptor beta chains follows, all from one sample in a study of T cell responses to AZD1222 COVID-19 vaccine. Generated by immunoSEQ multiplex PCR, the TCRdb table keeps only in-frame clones and is missing some. The table has under 85,000 clones, over 75% seen once. This material consisted of peripheral blood, taken on day 0 of MenACWY control vaccination. Receptors were obtained from an adult in good health. Both conserved end residues are trimmed from each CDR3. D genes are given only for firm matches. For some rows the clone size is stated as once, few or many, or as a class when expanded; others skip it.

v_gene	j_gene	abundance	d_gene	CDR3aa
TRBV3-1/TRBV3-2	TRBJ1-5	few	TRBD1	ASSPTGEVEQPQH
TRBV9	TRBJ2-5	NA	NA	ASSVAGGLWETQY
TRBV30	TRBJ1-2	NA	TRBD1	AWSHDREFYGYT
TRBV24-1	TRBJ1-2	NA	NA	ATSDTWGRANYGYT
TRBV6-5	TRBJ1-4	NA	NA	ASSYSATNEKLF
TRBV28	TRBJ2-3	NA	NA	ASLRAGADTDTQY
TRBV4-3	TRBJ2-7	NA	TRBD2	ASSPSAGGADEQY
TRBV4-3	TRBJ1-5	NA	TRBD1	ASSHNLGGGSNQPQH
TRBV9	TRBJ1-2	NA	NA	ASSVGQGKYGYT
TRBV6-1	TRBJ2-7	NA	NA	ASSDPGLEDEQY
TRBV5-1	TRBJ1-2	NA	TRBD1	ASSLEWTGDGYT
TRBV5-4	TRBJ2-7	NA	NA	ASSSGRLVSYEQY
TRBV7-3	TRBJ2-1	NA	TRBD2	ASSPGLAGVHSYNEQF
TRBV6-5	TRBJ1-1	NA	NA	ASLVGGRAF
TRBV9	TRBJ1-5	NA	TRBD1	ASSEGDRVGDQPQH
TRBV5-6	TRBJ2-3	NA	NA	ASTQESPDTQY
TRBV6-5	TRBJ1-2	NA	NA	ASSYSSVGSGYGYT
TRBV9	TRBJ1-1	NA	TRBD1	ASSGTGSFQAF
TRBV6-6	TRBJ2-2	NA	NA	ASSYHTGELL
TRBV29-1	TRBJ1-2	once	NA	SVRTGSPGYT
TRBV7-3	TRBJ1-3	NA	NA	ASSLLVGILSGNTIY
TRBV5-1	TRBJ1-5	NA	NA	ASSLDGMGQPQH
TRBV5-1	TRBJ2-7	NA	TRBD1	ASSLTGPHEQY
TRBV5-6	TRBJ2-3	NA	TRBD2	ASSLRTSGYTDTQY
TRBV23-1	TRBJ1-5	NA	NA	ASSSPALPGPGRANQPQH
TRBV9	TRBJ2-3	NA	TRBD2	ASSSRAAGNTDTQY
TRBV5-8	TRBJ1-4	once	NA	ASSFLRGTNEKLF
TRBV3-1/TRBV3-2	TRBJ1-4	NA	TRBD1	ASSHGQVYEKLF
TRBV5-4	TRBJ2-1	NA	NA	ASSEGRPGWNEQF
TRBV30	TRBJ1-5	NA	NA	AWSEDNPSNQPQH
TRBV19	TRBJ1-1	NA	NA	ASTAPGRKNTEAF
TRBV5-6	TRBJ1-6	NA	NA	ASSLRLGSLSSPLH
TRBV12-3/TRBV12-4	TRBJ2-7	once	NA	ASSWTDGQEQY
TRBV6-5	TRBJ1-6	NA	NA	ASSYSYQDSPLH
TRBV5-6	TRBJ2-2	NA	NA	ASSPPGGPHTGELF
TRBV6-2/TRBV6-3	TRBJ2-3	NA	TRBD1	ASSSDRAKALLQY
TRBV6-6	TRBJ1-5	once	TRBD1	ASSYSGQGGNQPQH
TRBV3-1/TRBV3-2	TRBJ1-5	NA	TRBD1	ASSQGQGGWQPQH
TRBV28	TRBJ1-4	once	NA	ASSKPSTNEKLF